The clone carrying this TCR beta chain was counted once. Its antigen is unidentified. The sample comes from a study of cytomegalovirus exposure and HLA in healthy donors. Study context: Across under 450 genotyped donors, roughly 85% landed in the Caucasian-associated ancestry cluster.

Study-wide results and caveats: An analysis was carried out at a later point. It showed that HLA-associated TCR beta chains were more clonally expanded than equally common non-associated chains. In a later analysis, TCR beta V- and J-gene trimming was associated with a missense DCLRE1C variant. Relative to the 666-donor mean, N-insertions were reportedly fewer in an Asian-associated ancestry cluster in a later analysis.

PCR was performed using 60 Vbeta and 13 Jbeta primers. Here immunoSEQ multiplex PCR was the method, and the copy in TCRdb shows in-frame clones only, minus some. The sample holds about 280,000 clones, over 85% seen once. This CDR3 spans 15 amino acids. With 1 base clipped from V and 0 bases from J, the junction kept 3 bases outside the gene matches. Germline V gene sequence: CDR1 LNHDA, CDR2 SQIVND (reference sequence). The sequence derives from a young woman in good health and CMV-seronegative. The chain joins TRBV19 to TRBJ2-7, with TRBD1 matching over 7 bases. The sequenced material came from PBMCs. The CDR3: CASSIGTGGSYEQYF. The CDR3 coding sequence is TGTGCCAGTAGTATAGGGACAGGAGGCTCCTACGAGCAGTACTTC.